This T cell receptor beta chain derives from a study of T cell repertoires in cytomegalovirus infection. Study information: Public TCR beta signatures marked donors with CMV infection and the matching HLA. Study outcomes and limitations: Dominant in the ex vivo response were TCR beta clonotypes restricted by HLA-C and specific for CMV.

This CDR3 comprises 15 residues. CDR1 is MGHRA, CDR2 YSYEKL, per germline. Trimming shortened V by 0 bases and J by 6 bases, and 15 bases separated the two germline ends. Using its own MiXCR run on the reads, TCRdb lists one record per CDR3 protein. The sample lists about 52,000 distinct CDR3 sequences, 20% occurring once. This clonotype has only a few counts. Its antigen is still unknown. This sequence was found in a human donor in good health (CMV status not recorded). Some clones in this sample may be carry-over from other donors' samples. Source: CD8+ T cells from cultured PBMCs, taken from culture after CMV antigen stimulation. This chain links TRBV4-1 with TRBJ2-7; maybe TRBD2 (5 bases). CDR3 region: CASSQERVRGSEQYF. The CDR3 nucleotides read TGCGCCAGCAGCCAAGAAAGGGTACGGGGAAGCGAGCAGTACTTC.